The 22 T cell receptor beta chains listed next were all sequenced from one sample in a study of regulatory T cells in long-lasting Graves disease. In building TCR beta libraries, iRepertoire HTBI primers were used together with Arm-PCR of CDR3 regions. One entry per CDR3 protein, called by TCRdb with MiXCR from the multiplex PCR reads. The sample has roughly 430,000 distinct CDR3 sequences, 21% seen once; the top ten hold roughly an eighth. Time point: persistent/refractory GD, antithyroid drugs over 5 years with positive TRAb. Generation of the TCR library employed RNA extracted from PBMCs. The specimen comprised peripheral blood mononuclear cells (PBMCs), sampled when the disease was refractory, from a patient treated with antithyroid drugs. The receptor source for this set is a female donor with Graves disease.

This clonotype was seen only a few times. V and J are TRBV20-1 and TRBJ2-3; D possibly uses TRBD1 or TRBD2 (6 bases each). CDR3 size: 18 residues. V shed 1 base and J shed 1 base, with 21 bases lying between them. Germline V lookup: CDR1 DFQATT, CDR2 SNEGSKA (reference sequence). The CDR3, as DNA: TGCAGTGCTAGAGTCCAACTAGGGGGGAGATCCCGCACAGATACGCAGTATTTT. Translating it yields CSARVQLGGRSRTDTQYF.

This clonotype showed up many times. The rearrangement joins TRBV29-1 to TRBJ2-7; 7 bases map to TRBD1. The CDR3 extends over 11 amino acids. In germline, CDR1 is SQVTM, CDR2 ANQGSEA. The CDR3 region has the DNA TGCGGAAGGGACAGCCGTTACGAGCAGTACTTC. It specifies CGRDSRYEQYF.

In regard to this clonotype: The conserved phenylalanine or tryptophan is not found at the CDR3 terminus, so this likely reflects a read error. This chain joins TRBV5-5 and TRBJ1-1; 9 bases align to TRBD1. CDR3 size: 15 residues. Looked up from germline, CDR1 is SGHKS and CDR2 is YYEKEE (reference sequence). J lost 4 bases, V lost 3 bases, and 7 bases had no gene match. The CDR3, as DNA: TGTGCCAGCAGCTGGGAACAGGGGGCGAGCACTGAAGCTTTCTCT. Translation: CASSWEQGASTEAFS.

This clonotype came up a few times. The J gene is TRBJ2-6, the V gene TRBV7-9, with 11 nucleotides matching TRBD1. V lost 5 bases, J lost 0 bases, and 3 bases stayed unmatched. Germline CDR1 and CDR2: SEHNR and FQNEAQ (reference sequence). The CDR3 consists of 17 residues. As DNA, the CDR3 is TGTGCCAGCAGCCCCGGACAGGGGGCCTCTGGGGCCAACGTCCTGACTTTC. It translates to CASSPGQGASGANVLTF.

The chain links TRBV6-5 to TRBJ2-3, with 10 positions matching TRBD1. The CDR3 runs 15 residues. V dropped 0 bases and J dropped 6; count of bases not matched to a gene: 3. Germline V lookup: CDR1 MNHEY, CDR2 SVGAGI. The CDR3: CASSYSPDRGDTQYF. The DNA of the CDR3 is TGTGCCAGCAGTTACTCCCCGGACAGGGGGGATACGCAGTATTTT.

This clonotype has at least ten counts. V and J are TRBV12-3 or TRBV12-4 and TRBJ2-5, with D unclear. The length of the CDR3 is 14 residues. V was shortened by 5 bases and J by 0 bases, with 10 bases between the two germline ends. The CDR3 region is CASSPLGYQETQYF. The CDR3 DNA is TGTGCCAGCAGTCCCCTGGGGTACCAAGAGACCCAGTACTTC.

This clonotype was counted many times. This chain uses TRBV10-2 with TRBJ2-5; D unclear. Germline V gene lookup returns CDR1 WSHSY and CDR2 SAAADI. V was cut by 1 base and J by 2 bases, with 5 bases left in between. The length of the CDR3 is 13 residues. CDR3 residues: CASSEYPQETQYF. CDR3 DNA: TGCGCCAGCAGTGAGTATCCTCAAGAGACCCAGTACTTC.

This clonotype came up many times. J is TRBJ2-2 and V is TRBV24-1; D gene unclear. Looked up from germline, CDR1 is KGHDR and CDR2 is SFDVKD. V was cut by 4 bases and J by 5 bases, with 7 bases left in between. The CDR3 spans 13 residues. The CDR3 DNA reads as TGTGCCACCAGTGAATTACGTACCGGGGAGCTGTTTTTT. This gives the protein CATSELRTGELFF.

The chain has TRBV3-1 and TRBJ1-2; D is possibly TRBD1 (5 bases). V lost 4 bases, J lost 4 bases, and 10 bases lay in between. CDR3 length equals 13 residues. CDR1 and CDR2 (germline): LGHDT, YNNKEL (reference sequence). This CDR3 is CASSRGRGYGYTF. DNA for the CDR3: TGTGCCAGCAGCCGGGGACGGGGCTATGGCTACACCTTC.

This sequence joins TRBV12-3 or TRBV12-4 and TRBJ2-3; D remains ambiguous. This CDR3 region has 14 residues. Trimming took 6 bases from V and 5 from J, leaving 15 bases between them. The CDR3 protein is CASSPRSLLDTQYF. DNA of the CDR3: TGTGCCAGCAGCCCCCGCAGTCTGCTAGATACGCAGTATTTT.

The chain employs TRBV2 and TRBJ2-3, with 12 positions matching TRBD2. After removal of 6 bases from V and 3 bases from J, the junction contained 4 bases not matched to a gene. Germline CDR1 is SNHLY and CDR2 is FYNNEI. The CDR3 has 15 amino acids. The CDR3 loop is CASRATSGSTDTQYF. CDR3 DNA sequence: TGTGCCAGCAGGGCGACTAGCGGGAGTACAGATACGCAGTATTTT.

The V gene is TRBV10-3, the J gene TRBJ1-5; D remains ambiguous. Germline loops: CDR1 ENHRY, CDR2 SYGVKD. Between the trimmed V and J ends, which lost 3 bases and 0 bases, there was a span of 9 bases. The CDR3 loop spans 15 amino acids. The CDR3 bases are TGTGCCATCAGTGACTTGGGGAATAGCAATCAGCCCCAGCATTTT. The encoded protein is CAISDLGNSNQPQHF.

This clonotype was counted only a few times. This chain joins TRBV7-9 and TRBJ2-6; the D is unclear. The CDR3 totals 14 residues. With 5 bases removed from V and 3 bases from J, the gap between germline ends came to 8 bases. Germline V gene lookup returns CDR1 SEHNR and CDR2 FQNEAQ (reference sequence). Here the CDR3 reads CASSLGVGANVLTF. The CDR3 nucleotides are TGTGCCAGCAGCCTTGGAGTTGGGGCCAACGTCCTGACTTTC.

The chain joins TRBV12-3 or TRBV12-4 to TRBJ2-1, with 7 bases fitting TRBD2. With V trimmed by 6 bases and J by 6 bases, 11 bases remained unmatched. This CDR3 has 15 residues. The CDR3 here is CASRSTGLESNEQFF. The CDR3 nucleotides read TGTGCCAGCAGGTCGACCGGACTAGAATCCAATGAGCAGTTCTTC.

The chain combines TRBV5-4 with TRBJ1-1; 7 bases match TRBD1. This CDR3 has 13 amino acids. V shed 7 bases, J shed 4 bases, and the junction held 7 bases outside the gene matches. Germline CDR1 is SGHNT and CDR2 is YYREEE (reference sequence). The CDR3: CASSAGGSTEAFF. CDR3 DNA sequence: TGTGCCAGCTCGGCAGGGGGGTCCACTGAAGCTTTCTTT.

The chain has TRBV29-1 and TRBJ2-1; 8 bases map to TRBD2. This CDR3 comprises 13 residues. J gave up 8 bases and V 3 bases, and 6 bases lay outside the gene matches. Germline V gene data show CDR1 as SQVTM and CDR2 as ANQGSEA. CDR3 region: CSVEGLVIDEQFF. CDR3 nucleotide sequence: TGCAGCGTTGAGGGACTAGTTATAGATGAGCAGTTCTTC.

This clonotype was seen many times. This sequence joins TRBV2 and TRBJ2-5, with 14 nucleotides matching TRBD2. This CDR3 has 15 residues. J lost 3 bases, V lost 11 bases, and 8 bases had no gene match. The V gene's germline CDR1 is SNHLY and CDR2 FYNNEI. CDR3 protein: CAGSTGLAGEETQYF. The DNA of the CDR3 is TGTGCCGGTTCAACGGGACTAGCGGGAGAAGAGACCCAGTACTTC.

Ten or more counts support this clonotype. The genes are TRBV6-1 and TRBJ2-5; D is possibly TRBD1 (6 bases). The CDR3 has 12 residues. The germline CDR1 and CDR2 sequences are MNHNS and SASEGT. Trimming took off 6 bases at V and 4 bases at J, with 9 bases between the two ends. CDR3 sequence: CASSRGGETQYF. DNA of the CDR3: TGTGCCAGCAGCAGGGGTGGAGAGACCCAGTACTTC.

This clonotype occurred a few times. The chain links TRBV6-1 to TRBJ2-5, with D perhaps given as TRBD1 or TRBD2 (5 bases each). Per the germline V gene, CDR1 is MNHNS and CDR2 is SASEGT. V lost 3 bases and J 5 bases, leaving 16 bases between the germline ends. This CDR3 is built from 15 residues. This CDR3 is CASSEGDARSETQYF. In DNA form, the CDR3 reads TGTGCCAGCAGTGAGGGGGATGCTAGATCGGAGACCCAGTACTTC.

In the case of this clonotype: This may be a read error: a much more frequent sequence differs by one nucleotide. In nucleotides, the CDR3 is TGTGCCAGCACCTCTGGTGCTAACTCCTACGAGCAGTACTTC. Amino acids: CASTSGANSYEQYF. The chain uses TRBV12-3 or TRBV12-4 and TRBJ2-7; no firm D call. The CDR3 runs 14 residues. V was shortened by 7 bases and J by 0 bases, with 13 bases between the two germline ends.

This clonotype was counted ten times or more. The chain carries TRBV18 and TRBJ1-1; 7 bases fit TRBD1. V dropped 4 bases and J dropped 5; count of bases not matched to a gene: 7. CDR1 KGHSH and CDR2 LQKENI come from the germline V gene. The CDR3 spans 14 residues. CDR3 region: CASSQTGSRTEAFF. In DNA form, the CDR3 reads TGTGCCAGCTCACAGACAGGGTCGCGAACTGAAGCTTTCTTT.

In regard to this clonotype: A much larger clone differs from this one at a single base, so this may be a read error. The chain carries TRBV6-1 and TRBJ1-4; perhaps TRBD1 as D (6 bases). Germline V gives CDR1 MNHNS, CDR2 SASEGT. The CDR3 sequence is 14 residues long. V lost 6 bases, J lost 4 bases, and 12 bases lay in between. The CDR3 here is CASRRGLVNEKLFF. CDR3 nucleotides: TGTGCCAGCAGACGGGGGCTTGTTAATGAAAAACTGTTTTTT.